The present TCR beta chain was sequenced within a study of blood T cell repertoires in COVID-19. Looking at the study overall: Both acute and convalescent COVID-19 samples were obtained from the United States, Italy and Spain. The cDNA or gDNA used as material had been derived from T cells, B-cell-depleted T cells, or PBMCs.

The V gene's germline CDR1 is KGHSH and CDR2 LQKENI. V gave up 5 bases and J gave up 4 bases; unmatched junction bases: 1. The CDR3 runs to 14 residues. As originally analysed: Nucleated cell counts were estimated from reference gene primer amplification. Data came from immunoSEQ multiplex PCR; TCRdb stores just in-frame clones and leaves some out. D and trimming come from the DNA, and the V and J calls and clone size come from that table. Of roughly 91,000 clones in the sample, 84% were seen once. What was sequenced was peripheral blood. This receptor was identified in a man aged 70 or older with active or convalescent COVID-19. V usage is TRBV18 and J usage is TRBJ2-1; TRBD2 matches at 11 bases. This chain's CDR3 is CASSTSGGYNEQFF. The CDR3 DNA follows: TGTGCCAGCTCAACTAGCGGGGGATACAATGAGCAGTTCTTC.